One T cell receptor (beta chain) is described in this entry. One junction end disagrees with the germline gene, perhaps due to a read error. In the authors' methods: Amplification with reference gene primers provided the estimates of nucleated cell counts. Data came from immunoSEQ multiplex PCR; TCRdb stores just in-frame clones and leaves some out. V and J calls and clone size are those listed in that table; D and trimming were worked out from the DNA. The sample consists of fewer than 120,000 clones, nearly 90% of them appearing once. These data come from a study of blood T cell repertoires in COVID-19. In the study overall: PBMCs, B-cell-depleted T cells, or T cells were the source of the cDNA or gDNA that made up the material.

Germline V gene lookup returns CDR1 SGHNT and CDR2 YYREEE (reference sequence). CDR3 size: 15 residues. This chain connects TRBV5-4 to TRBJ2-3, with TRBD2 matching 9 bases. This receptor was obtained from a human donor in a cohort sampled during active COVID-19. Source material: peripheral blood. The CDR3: CASSLAGTSTDTQYF. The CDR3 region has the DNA TGTGCCAGCAGCTTGGCCGGGACTAGCACGGATACGCAGTATTTT. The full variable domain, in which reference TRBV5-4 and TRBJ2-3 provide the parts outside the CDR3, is ETGVTQSPTHLIKTRGQQVTLRCSSQSGHNTVSWYQQALGQGPQFIFQYYREEENGRGNFPPRFSGLQFPNYSSELNVNALELDDSALYLCASSLAGTSTDTQYFGPGTRLTVL.